These 3 T cell receptor beta chains were sequenced from one sample in a study of CD8 T cells in ankylosing spondylitis. TCRdb reprocessed the 5' RACE reads via MiXCR and lists one record per CDR3 protein. The sample holds almost 250,000 distinct CDR3 sequences; over 30% are singletons and the top ten take approximately 4.6%. The sequencing sample was made of blood, either unsorted or a sorted T cell fraction (not recorded which). These receptors came from a male donor with ankylosing spondylitis or in good health (not recorded which).

CDR3 loop: CSAADFSSYNSPLHF. The CDR3 nucleotides read TGCAGTGCTGCAGATTTCAGCTCCTATAATTCACCCCTCCACTTT. The genes are TRBV20-1 and TRBJ1-6; unclear D gene. This CDR3 comprises 15 residues. With 5 bases removed from V and 0 bases from J, the gap between germline ends came to 11 bases. The germline gives CDR1 DFQATT, CDR2 SNEGSKA (reference sequence).

J is TRBJ2-3 and V is TRBV29-1; D may be TRBD2 (6 bases). This CDR3 contains 13 residues. V gave up 6 bases and J gave up 2 bases, with 12 bases separating them. The germline gives CDR1 SQVTM, CDR2 ANQGSEA. The CDR3 is CSVRDLPTDTQYF. CDR3 coding DNA: TGCAGCGTGCGGGACTTACCCACAGATACGCAGTATTTT.

V usage is TRBV20-1 and J usage is TRBJ2-7; D unresolved. V was trimmed by 5 bases and J by 3 bases, leaving 11 bases between them. CDR3 length equals 12 residues. Germline V gene lookup returns CDR1 DFQATT and CDR2 SNEGSKA (reference sequence). CDR3 sequence: CSARPDDYEQYF. In DNA, the CDR3 is TGCAGTGCTCGTCCGGACGACTACGAGCAGTACTTC.